The present entry profiles one T cell receptor (beta chain) with its context. Its matching antigen is unknown. The approximately 120-subject validation cohort, separate from the approximately 640-subject first cohort, included the donors. The record originates from a study of cytomegalovirus exposure and HLA in healthy donors. Overall study results and limits: Researchers reported that a few CMV-associated chains were confirmed in vitro as CMV antigen-specific. There were over 150 TCR beta chains listed as cytomegalovirus-associated. Generally TCR sequences proved uncommon, though certain public TCRs appeared in numerous donors.

The V end was cut by 7 bases, the J end by 2 bases, with 14 bases between. Germline CDR1 reads MNHEY; CDR2 reads SVGAGI. This CDR3 spans 14 amino acids. Sequenced by immunoSEQ multiplex PCR; TCRdb stores in-frame clones only, minus some. The data contain under 300,000 clones, about 86% of them singletons. The rearrangement links TRBV6-5 to TRBJ1-1; D unclear. The sample comprised PBMCs. This clonotype originated in a woman aged 25 to 39 in good health and CMV-seropositive. The CDR3 loop is CASKSSAANTEAFF. CDR3 sequence (DNA): TGTGCCAGCAAAAGCTCGGCGGCAAACACTGAAGCTTTCTTT.